This T cell receptor beta chain comes out of a study of T cell clones after liver transplantation (dated by TCRdb to about 2019). In the study overall: The samples were obtained from ITN030ST, a randomized trial that attempted immunosuppression withdrawal within 2 years after liver transplantation. Donor-reactive T cell clones were identified by TCRbeta sequencing following a pre-transplant mixed lymphocyte reaction and were subsequently tracked in post-transplant blood. As an antigen-independent comparator for the donor-reactive sequences, third party-reactive TCRbeta sequences from pre-transplant MLRs were identified as well. Three of the eight recipients were HCV-positive; the others were transplanted for non-autoimmune, non-viral indications. Until randomization at 12-24 months post-transplant, subjects were given standard immunosuppression, with no induction therapy. Tolerance meant complete immunosuppression withdrawal for at least one year without liver enzymes rising beyond twice the upper limit of normal. Blood samples were collected pre-transplant, then pre-randomization ahead of withdrawal, and finally post-randomization once withdrawal had either been completed or failed. Of the 8 liver transplant recipients making up the studied cohort, 3 were classified as tolerant and 5 as non-tolerant.

General findings and caveats noted by the study authors: Once repertoire turnover was taken into account, donor-reactive detection showed a significant reduction for CD4 in 7 of 8 subjects and for CD8 in 8 of 8. Low numbers of available donor cells limited the measurable donor-reactive repertoire in two subjects. A greater decline was seen for donor-reactive sequences than for third party-reactive sequences, suggesting partial antigen-specific deletion unrelated to withdrawal success. Since no allograft tissue specimens were available, donor-reactive T cells may have migrated into the graft instead of being deleted. In most of the 8 subjects, circulating donor-reactive CD4 TCRbeta sequences decreased significantly after transplant, regardless of tolerance or HCV status. Because of small, heterogeneous patient numbers and non-standardized post-transplant time points, the conclusions were only preliminary.

Thawed unstimulated PBMCs were stained for CD3, CD4 and CD8 and FACS-sorted into CD3+CD4+ and CD3+CD8+ populations. All 8 studied subjects were randomized to withdrawal of immunosuppression. Genomic DNA was isolated with the Qiagen DNeasy Blood and Tissue Kit. Reading from cysteine to phenylalanine, the CDR3 counts 16 amino acids. The retained sequence is limited to the CDR3, 48 bases, with the frame set at the first base. Trimming takes 4 bases from V and 1 base from J, and the germline ends sit 16 bases apart. Sequences SGHDN (CDR1) and FVKESK (CDR2) are obtained from the germline V gene. Using immunoSEQ, frozen genomic DNA was subjected to high-throughput TCRbeta CDR3 sequencing, a process that included PCR amplification, mapping, bias correction and internal controls. The study's processing was this. Productive rearrangements were retained, and unique TCRbeta sequences were defined by the CDR3 nucleotide sequence together with the V and J gene. Donor-reactive sequences required at least 5-fold expansion in CFSE-low cells versus unstimulated pre-transplant cells and at least 0.01% frequency. To ensure at least 90% detection power, minimum frequency thresholds were set for each subject based on that subject's lowest-template unstimulated sample. Repertoire turnover was measured by Jensen-Shannon divergence between the top 1000 TCRbeta sequences post- and pre-transplant. Two-sided Fisher's exact tests were used to test for changes in the detection of donor-reactive sequences. TCRdb stores this immuneACCESS table with in-frame sequences only. Part of the clones is absent; in the studies checked, under half of the shortfall reflects unresolved V genes, and no reason is known for the rest. The V and J calls and clone size come from that table; D and trimming were worked out from the DNA. Present in this sample are around 110,000 clones, about nine tenths of which were seen just once. Of the sample, more than 0.8% is held by the ten largest clones.

Regarding this clone: It lacks a known antigen. Base qualities are not at hand, and no much larger clone is one base apart.

The rearrangement combines TRBV14 with TRBJ1-2, with an unclear D gene assignment. The clonotype was recovered from a human patient who received a liver transplant. Some T cells seen after a transplant may have their origin in the graft donor. This sample comprised CD4+ T cells from blood, obtained 12 months after liver transplant. The CDR3 region: CASSPVGIARNYGYTF. The DNA sequence reads TGTGCCAGCAGCCCCGTGGGGATAGCGCGTAACTATGGCTACACCTTC.